What follows are 15 T cell receptor beta chains derived from one specimen sequenced in a study of cytomegalovirus exposure and HLA in healthy donors. The PCR employed 60 Vbeta primers together with 13 Jbeta primers. Data came from immunoSEQ multiplex PCR; TCRdb stores just in-frame clones and leaves some out. The sample records 140,000 to 150,000 clones, around four fifths being singletons. Sequenced input: PBMCs. Every receptor here comes from a male donor in good health and CMV-seronegative.

The chain couples TRBV5-1 to TRBJ1-6; 7 bases match TRBD1. This CDR3 contains 14 residues. The V gene end was trimmed by 3 bases and the J gene end by 7 bases; junction bases not matched to a gene: 4. Germline CDR1 is SGHRS and CDR2 is YFSETQ. The CDR3 loop reads CASSSGQSNSPLHF. The CDR3 region has the DNA TGCGCCAGCAGCTCGGGACAGTCAAATTCACCCCTCCACTTT.

The V and J genes are TRBV5-4 and TRBJ1-2; D perhaps matches TRBD1 (6 bases). V gave up 4 bases and J gave up 8 bases, with 21 bases separating them. This CDR3 region has 15 residues. Germline V CDR1 and CDR2: SGHNT, YYREEE (reference sequence). CDR3 in DNA: TGTGCCAGCAGCGAGTTACATACAGGGCATCAAGGCTACACCTTC. Translation: CASSELHTGHQGYTF.

The chain links TRBV29-1 to TRBJ2-3; D is undetermined. V was trimmed by 4 bases and J by 4 bases, leaving 6 bases between them. This CDR3 has 11 residues. Germline V gives CDR1 SQVTM, CDR2 ANQGSEA. The CDR3 is CSVANADTQYF. DNA for the CDR3: TGCAGCGTTGCTAATGCAGATACGCAGTATTTT.

The V gene is TRBV7-9, the J gene TRBJ1-2; perhaps TRBD1 as D (6 bases). This CDR3 spans 16 amino acids. Trimming removed 0 bases at V and 1 base at J, with 12 bases between. Per the germline V gene, CDR1 is SEHNR and CDR2 is FQNEAQ (reference sequence). The CDR3 sequence is CASSLASTGHNYGYTF. The CDR3 bases are TGTGCCAGCAGCTTAGCCTCGACAGGTCATAACTATGGCTACACCTTC.

The chain carries TRBV5-4 and TRBJ2-7; TRBD1 agrees at 7 bases. Germline V gives CDR1 SGHNT, CDR2 YYREEE (reference sequence). This CDR3 comprises 14 residues. V dropped 4 bases and J dropped 3; count of bases not matched to a gene: 7. The CDR3 nucleotides are TGTGCCAGCAGCCTCGGGACAGAATTCTACGAGCAGTACTTC. This sequence encodes CASSLGTEFYEQYF.

The chain joins TRBV27 to TRBJ2-7; 8 positions agree with TRBD1. Per germline, CDR1 MNHEY and CDR2 SMNVEV (reference sequence). This CDR3 region has 15 residues. J was trimmed by 1 base and V by 6 bases; bases with no gene match: 8. The CDR3 sequence: CASRGLDRDSYEQYF. CDR3 in DNA: TGTGCCAGCAGGGGGTTGGACAGGGATTCCTACGAGCAGTACTTC.

The V and J genes are TRBV28 and TRBJ2-5; TRBD2 matches 7 bases. Trimming removed 3 bases from V and 3 bases from J; junction bases left unmatched: 7. This CDR3 is built from 15 residues. Germline CDR1 MDHEN, CDR2 SYDVKM. The CDR3 loop is CASSFGWAGEETQYF. CDR3 nucleotide sequence: TGTGCCAGCAGTTTCGGGTGGGCGGGGGAAGAGACCCAGTACTTC.

This chain joins TRBV7-2 and TRBJ1-3; D perhaps matches TRBD1 (5 bases). The CDR3 runs 15 residues. The V end was cut by 4 bases, the J end by 4 bases, with 14 bases between. The germline gives CDR1 SGHTA, CDR2 FQGNSA. The CDR3 protein is CASSSYPPGGNTIYF. The DNA of the CDR3 is TGTGCCAGCAGCTCCTACCCCCCAGGGGGAAACACCATATATTTT. Drawing the rest from reference TRBV7-2 and TRBJ1-3, the complete variable domain is GAGVSQSPSNKVTEKGKDVELRCDPISGHTALYWYRQSLGQGLEFLIYFQGNSAPDKSGLPSDRFSAERTGGSVSTLTIQRTQQEDSAVYLCASSSYPPGGNTIYFGEGSWLTVV.

The chain has TRBV2 and TRBJ2-1; D possibly corresponds to TRBD2 (6 bases). Germline V gives CDR1 SNHLY, CDR2 FYNNEI. The CDR3 is 14 residues long. V lost 6 bases to trimming and J lost 6 bases, with 15 bases between them. The CDR3 here is CASRRGGAPNEQFF. The CDR3 bases are TGTGCCAGCAGACGAGGCGGGGCTCCCAATGAGCAGTTCTTC.

The V gene is TRBV15, the J gene TRBJ2-6; a possible D gene is TRBD1 (5 bases). Germline V lookup: CDR1 LNHNV, CDR2 YYDKDF (reference sequence). The CDR3 is 16 amino acids. Trimming cost V 5 bases and J 1 base, with 12 bases left between them. CDR3 nucleotide sequence: TGTGCCACCAGCTCAAGACAGCTATCTGGGGCCAACGTCCTGACTTTC. Translated: CATSSRQLSGANVLTF.

The chain links TRBV30 to TRBJ2-2; 7 nucleotides line up with TRBD1. The CDR3 totals 13 residues. The V gene end was trimmed by 3 bases and the J gene end by 11 bases; junction bases not matched to a gene: 9. Germline V gene sequence: CDR1 GTSNPN, CDR2 SVGIG (reference sequence). The CDR3 bases are TGTGCCTGGAGCCAGACAGGGTTCGACGAGCTGTTTTTT. Protein sequence: CAWSQTGFDELFF. Complete variable domain (other parts from reference TRBV30 and TRBJ2-2): SQTIHQWPATLVQPVGSPLSLECTVEGTSNPNLYWYRQAAGRGLQLLFYSVGIGQISSEVPQNLSASRPQDRQFILSSKKLLLSDSGFYLCAWSQTGFDELFFGEGSRLTVL.

CDR3: CASSLGSLGNTIYF. CDR3 nucleotides: TGCGCCAGCAGCTTGGGCAGTCTTGGAAACACCATATATTTT. The chain employs TRBV5-1 and TRBJ1-3, with D unclear. The germline V gene encodes CDR1 SGHRS and CDR2 YFSETQ. V lost 0 bases and J lost 3, with 7 bases in between. The CDR3 totals 14 residues.

The CDR3 loop reads CASSYTGGVGGYTF. In nucleotides, the CDR3 is TGTGCCAGCAGCTACACAGGGGGTGTGGGCGGCTACACCTTC. The chain carries TRBV9 and TRBJ1-2; 8 bases fit TRBD1. Germline V gene lookup returns CDR1 SGDLS and CDR2 YYNGEE. This CDR3 contains 14 residues. Unmatched junction bases numbered 10, after V lost 4 bases and J lost 8 bases.

This clone was found once. The V and J genes are TRBV4-3 and TRBJ2-1; perhaps TRBD2 as D (6 bases). The CDR3 has 16 residues. Germline V gene sequence: CDR1 LGHNA, CDR2 YSLEER. Trimming shortened V by 3 bases and J by 4 bases, and 16 bases separated the two germline ends. The CDR3: CASSQTVDYPYNEQFF. CDR3 bases: TGCGCCAGCAGCCAGACGGTGGACTACCCATACAATGAGCAGTTCTTC.

This clone was detected once. This chain joins TRBV5-4 and TRBJ2-7; 12 bases align to TRBD2. The ends lost 5 bases at V and 6 bases at J; junction bases unmatched: 6. The CDR3 length is 14 residues. The germline CDR1 and CDR2 sequences are SGHNT and YYREEE (reference sequence). This CDR3 is CASSLTSGSSEQYF. CDR3 coding DNA: TGTGCCAGCAGTTTGACTAGCGGGAGTAGCGAGCAGTACTTC.